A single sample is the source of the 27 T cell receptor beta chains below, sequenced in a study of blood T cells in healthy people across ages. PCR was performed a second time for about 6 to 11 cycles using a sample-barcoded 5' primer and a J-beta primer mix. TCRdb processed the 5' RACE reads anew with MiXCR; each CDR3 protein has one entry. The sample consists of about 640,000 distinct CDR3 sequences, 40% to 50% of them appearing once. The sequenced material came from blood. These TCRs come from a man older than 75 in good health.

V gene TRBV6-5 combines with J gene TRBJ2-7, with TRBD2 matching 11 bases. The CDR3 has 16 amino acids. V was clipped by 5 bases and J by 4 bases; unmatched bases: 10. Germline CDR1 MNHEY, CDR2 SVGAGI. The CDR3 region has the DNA TGTGCCAGCAGTCCCTCACTAGCGGGAGCTTTGTACGAGCAGTACTTC. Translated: CASSPSLAGALYEQYF.

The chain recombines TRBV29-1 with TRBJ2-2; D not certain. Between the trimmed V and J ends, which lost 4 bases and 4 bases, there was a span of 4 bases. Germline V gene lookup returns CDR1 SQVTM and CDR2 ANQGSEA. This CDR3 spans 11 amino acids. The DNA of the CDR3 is TGCAGCGTTGCGGTCACCGGGGAGCTGTTTTTT. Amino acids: CSVAVTGELFF.

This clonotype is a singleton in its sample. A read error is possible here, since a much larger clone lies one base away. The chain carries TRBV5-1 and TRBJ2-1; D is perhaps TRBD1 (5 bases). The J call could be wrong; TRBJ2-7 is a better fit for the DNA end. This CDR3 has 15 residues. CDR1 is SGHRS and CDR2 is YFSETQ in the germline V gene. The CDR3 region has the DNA TGCGCCAGCAGCTCACAGGTGAGCTCCTACAATGAGCAGTACTTC. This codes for CASSSQVSSYNEQYF.

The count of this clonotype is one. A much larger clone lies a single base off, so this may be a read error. The CDR3 nucleotides read TGTGCCAGCAGCTTTCAGGCCTCCTCCTACGAGCTGTACTTC. It specifies CASSFQASSYELYF. The chain has TRBV7-9 and TRBJ2-7; D is undetermined. The germline gives CDR1 SEHNR, CDR2 FQNEAQ (reference sequence). The CDR3 has 14 amino acids.

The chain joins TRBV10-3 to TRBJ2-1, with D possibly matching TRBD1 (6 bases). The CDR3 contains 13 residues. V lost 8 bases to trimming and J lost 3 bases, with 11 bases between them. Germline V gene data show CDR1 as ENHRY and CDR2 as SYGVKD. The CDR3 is CAIAGDLYNEQFF. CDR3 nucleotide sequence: TGTGCCATCGCAGGGGACCTCTACAATGAGCAGTTCTTC.

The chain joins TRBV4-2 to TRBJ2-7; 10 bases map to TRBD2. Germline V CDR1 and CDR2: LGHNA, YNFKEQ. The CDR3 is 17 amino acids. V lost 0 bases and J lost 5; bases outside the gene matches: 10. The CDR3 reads CASSQDTVAGGMNEQYF. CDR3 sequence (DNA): TGTGCCAGCAGCCAAGATACGGTAGCGGGAGGTATGAACGAGCAGTACTTC.

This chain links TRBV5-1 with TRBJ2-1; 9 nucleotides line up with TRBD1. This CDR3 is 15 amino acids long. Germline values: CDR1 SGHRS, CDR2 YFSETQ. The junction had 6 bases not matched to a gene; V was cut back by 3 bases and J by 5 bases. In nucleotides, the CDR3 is TGCGCCAGCAGCTCCACGGGACAGGGTCACAATGAGCAGTTCTTC. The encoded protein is CASSSTGQGHNEQFF. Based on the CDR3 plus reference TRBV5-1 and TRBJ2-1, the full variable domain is KAGVTQTPRYLIKTRGQQVTLSCSPISGHRSVSWYQQTPGQGLQFLFEYFSETQRNKGNFPGRFSGRQFSNSRSEMNVSTLELGDSALYLCASSSTGQGHNEQFFGPGTRLTVL.

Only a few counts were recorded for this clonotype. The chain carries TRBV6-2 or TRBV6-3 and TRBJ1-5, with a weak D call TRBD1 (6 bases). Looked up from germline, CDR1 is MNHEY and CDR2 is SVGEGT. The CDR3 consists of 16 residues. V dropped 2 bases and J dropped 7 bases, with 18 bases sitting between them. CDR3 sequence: CASSYLIARGGQPQHF. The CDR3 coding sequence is TGTGCCAGCAGTTACCTGATCGCCAGGGGAGGGCAGCCCCAGCATTTT.

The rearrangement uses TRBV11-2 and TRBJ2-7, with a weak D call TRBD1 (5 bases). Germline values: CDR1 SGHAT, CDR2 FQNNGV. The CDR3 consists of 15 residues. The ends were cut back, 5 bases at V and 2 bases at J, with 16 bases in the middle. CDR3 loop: CASSADGHVAYEQYF. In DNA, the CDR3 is TGTGCCAGCAGCGCCGACGGACATGTCGCCTACGAGCAGTACTTC.

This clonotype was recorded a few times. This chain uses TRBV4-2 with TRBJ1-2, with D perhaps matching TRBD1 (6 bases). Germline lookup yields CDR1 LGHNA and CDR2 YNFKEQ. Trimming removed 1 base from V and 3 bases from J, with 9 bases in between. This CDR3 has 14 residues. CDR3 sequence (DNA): TGTGCCAGCAGCCAAGTGCCAGGGGACTATGGCTACACCTTC. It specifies CASSQVPGDYGYTF.

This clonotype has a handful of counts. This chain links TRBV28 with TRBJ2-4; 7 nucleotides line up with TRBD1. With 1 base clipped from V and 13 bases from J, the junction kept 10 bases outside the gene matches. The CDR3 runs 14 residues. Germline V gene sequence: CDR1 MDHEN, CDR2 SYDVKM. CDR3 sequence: CASSLLQGIAVQYF. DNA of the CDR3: TGTGCCAGCAGTTTATTACAGGGGATAGCCGTGCAGTACTTC.

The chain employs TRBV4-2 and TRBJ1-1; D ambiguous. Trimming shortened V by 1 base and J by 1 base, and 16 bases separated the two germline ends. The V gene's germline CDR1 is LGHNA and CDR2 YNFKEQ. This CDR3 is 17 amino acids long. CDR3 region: CASSQGTSSEGNTEAFF. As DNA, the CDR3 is TGTGCCAGCAGCCAAGGAACTTCCTCCGAGGGGAACACTGAAGCTTTCTTT.

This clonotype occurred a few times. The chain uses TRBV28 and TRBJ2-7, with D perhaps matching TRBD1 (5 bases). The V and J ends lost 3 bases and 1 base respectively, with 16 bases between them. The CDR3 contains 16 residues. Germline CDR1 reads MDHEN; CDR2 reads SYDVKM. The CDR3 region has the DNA TGTGCCAGCAGTTTCCCCGACAGTAGCAAATCCTACGAGCAGTACTTC. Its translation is CASSFPDSSKSYEQYF.

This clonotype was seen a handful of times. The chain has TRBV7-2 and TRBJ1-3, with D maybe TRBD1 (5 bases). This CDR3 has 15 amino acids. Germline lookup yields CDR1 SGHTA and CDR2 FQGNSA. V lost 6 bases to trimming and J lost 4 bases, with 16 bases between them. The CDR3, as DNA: TGTGCCAGCAGGGGGGGGAATAGCCCCGGAAACACCATATATTTT. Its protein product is CASRGGNSPGNTIYF.

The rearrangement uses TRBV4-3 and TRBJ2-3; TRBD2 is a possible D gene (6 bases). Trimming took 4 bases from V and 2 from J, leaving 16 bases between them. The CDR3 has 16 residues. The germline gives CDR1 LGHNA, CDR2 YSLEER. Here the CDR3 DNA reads TGCGCCAGCAGCCCCCGGGGCGGGGTTTACACAGATACGCAGTATTTT. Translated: CASSPRGGVYTDTQYF.

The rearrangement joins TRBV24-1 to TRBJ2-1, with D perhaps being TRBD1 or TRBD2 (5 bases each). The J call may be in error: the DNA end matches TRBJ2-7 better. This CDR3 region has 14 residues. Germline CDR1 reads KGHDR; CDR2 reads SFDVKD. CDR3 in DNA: TGTGCCACCAGCAGGGACGGCTCCTACAATGTGCAGTACTTC. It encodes CATSRDGSYNVQYF.

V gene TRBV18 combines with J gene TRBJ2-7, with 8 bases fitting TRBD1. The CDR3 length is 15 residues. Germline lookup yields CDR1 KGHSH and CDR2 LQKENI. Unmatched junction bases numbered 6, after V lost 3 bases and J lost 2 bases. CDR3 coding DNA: TGTGCCAGCTCACCTCAGGGGGCCTTAGCCTACGAGCAGTACTTC. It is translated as CASSPQGALAYEQYF. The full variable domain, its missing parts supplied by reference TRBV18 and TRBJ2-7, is NAGVMQNPRHLVRRRGQEARLRCSPMKGHSHVYWYRQLPEEGLKFMVYLQKENIIDESGMPKERFSAEFPKEGPSILRIQQVVRGDSAAYFCASSPQGALAYEQYFGPGTRLTVT.

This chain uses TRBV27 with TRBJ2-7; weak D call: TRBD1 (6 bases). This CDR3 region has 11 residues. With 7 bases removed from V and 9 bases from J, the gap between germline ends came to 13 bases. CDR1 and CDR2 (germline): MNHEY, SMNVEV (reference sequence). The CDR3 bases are TGTGCCAGCAAAACGGGGACACGGCAGTACTTC. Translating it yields CASKTGTRQYF.

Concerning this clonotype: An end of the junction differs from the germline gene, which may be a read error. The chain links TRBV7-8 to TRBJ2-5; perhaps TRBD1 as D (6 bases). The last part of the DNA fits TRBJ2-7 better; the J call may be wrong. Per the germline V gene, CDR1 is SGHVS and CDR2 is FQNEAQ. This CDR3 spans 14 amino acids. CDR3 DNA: TGTGTCAGCAGCGGAAACAGTCAGGGGTACGAGCAGTACTTC. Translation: CVSSGNSQGYEQYF.

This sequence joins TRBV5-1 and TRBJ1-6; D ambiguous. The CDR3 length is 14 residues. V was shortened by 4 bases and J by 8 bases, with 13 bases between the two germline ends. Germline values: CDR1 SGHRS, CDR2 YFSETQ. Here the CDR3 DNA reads TGCGCCAGCAGCCCGACCGACGGACATTCACCCCTCCACTTT. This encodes CASSPTDGHSPLHF.

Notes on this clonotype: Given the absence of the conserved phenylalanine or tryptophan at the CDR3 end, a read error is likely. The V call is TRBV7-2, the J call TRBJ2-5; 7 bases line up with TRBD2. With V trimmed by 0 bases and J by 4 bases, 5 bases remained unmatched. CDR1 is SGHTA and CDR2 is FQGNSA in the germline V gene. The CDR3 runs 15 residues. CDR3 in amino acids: CASSLAGGGRETQYL. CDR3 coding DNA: TGTGCCAGCAGCTTAGCGGGGGGAGGGCGAGAGACCCAGTACCTC.

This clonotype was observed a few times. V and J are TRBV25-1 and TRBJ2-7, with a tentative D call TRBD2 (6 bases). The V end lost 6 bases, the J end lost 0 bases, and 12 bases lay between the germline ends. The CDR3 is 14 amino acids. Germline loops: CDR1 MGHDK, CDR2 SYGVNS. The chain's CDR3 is CASRTAGLSYEQYF. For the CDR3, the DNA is TGTGCCAGCAGGACCGCGGGGCTCTCCTACGAGCAGTACTTC.

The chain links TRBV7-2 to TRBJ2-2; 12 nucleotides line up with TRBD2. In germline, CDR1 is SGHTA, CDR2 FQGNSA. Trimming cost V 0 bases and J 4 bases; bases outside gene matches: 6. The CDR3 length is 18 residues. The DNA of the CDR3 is TGTGCCAGCAGCTTAGCTCCTAGCGGGAGGGGTGGCACCGGGGAGCTGTTTTTT. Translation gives CASSLAPSGRGGTGELFF.

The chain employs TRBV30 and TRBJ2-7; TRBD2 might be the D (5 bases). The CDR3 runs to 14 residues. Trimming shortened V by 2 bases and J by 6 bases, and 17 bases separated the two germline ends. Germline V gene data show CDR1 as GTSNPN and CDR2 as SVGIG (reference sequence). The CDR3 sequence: CAWSLILETGEQYF. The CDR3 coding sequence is TGTGCCTGGAGTCTTATACTAGAAACGGGCGAGCAGTACTTC.

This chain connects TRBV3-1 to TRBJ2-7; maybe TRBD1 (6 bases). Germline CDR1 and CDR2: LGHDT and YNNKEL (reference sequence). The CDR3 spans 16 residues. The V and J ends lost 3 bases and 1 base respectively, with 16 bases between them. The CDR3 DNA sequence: TGTGCCAGCAGCCAGCCCTCAGGGGTGACGTCCTACGAGCAGTACTTC. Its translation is CASSQPSGVTSYEQYF.

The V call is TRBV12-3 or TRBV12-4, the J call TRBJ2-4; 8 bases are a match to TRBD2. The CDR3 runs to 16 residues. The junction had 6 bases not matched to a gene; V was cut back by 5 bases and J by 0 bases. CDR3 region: CASSTRGGIAKNIQYF. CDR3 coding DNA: TGTGCCAGCAGTACCCGGGGGGGTATAGCCAAAAACATTCAGTACTTC.

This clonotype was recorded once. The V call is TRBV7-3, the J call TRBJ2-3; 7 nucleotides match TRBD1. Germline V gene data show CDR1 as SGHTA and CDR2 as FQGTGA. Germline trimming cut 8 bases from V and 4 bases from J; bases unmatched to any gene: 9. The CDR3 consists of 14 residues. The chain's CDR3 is CASGQAQGADTQYF. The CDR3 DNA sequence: TGTGCCAGCGGCCAGGCGCAGGGGGCAGATACGCAGTATTTT.